The clone carrying this T cell receptor (beta chain) was detected many times. Its antigen is currently unknown. This entry is derived from a study of identical twins. General study points: Potential partial confounding of zero-insertion analyses by invariant MAIT and iNKT cells was noted. The models systematically underestimated how much out-of-frame TCR alpha was shared in monozygotic twins. Researchers reported excess low generation probability among twin-shared out-of-frame alpha sequences.

TCRdb used MiXCR to reprocess the 5' RACE reads, holding one entry per CDR3 protein. The sample records under 300,000 distinct CDR3 sequences, about 13% being singletons. The germline V and J ends were trimmed by 2 bases and 2 bases, with 12 bases remaining between them. This CDR3 has 15 residues. CDR1 and CDR2 from the germline V gene are SGHRS and YFSETQ. The same data also contributed to another study, on yellow fever vaccine responses in identical twins.

The sample comprised memory (CD45RO+) T cells sorted from blood. The sequence was collected from a woman between 18 and 29 years old in good health. The genes are TRBV5-1 and TRBJ2-3; D remains unclear. The CDR3 coding sequence is TGCGCCAGCAGCTTAGGACGGCAGAACACAGATACGCAGTATTTT. This encodes CASSLGRQNTDTQYF.